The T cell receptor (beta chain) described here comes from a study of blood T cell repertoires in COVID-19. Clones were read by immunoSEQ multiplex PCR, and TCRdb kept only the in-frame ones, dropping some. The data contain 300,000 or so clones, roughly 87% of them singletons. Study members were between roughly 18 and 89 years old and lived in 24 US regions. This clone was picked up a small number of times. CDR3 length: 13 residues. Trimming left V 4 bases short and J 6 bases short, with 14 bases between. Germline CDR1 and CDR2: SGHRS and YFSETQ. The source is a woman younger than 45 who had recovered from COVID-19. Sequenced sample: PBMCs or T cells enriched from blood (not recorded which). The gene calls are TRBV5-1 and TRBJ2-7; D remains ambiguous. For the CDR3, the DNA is TGCGCCAGCAGCGTAGATTTAGCTAGCGAGCAGTACTTC. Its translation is CASSVDLASEQYF.